This TCR beta chain was recovered during a study of T cell clones after liver transplantation. Points from the study as a whole: Rather than being deleted, graft donor-reactive T cells may have moved into the graft. A significant post-transplant drop in circulating graft-donor-reactive CD4 TCRbeta sequences occurred in most of the 8 subjects.

Libraries were prepared by immunoSEQ multiplex PCR; TCRdb keeps only in-frame clonotypes and omits some of them. This sample has 77,000 or so clones; over 70% occur once, and the top ten carry about 0.79%. CDR1 is SGHRS and CDR2 is YFSETQ in the germline V gene. Trimming cost V 0 bases and J 0 bases, with 6 bases left between them. This CDR3 has 14 residues. This clone was detected a few times. Its antigen is still unknown. This TCR came from a human patient who received a liver transplant. Some T cells may be the graft donor's. The J gene is TRBJ1-1, the V gene TRBV5-1; the D is unclear. Here the sequenced sample was CD4+ T cells from blood, taken 12 months after liver transplant. In DNA, the CDR3 is TGCGCCAGCAGCTTGGTCAGGCTGAACACTGAAGCTTTCTTT. Amino acids: CASSLVRLNTEAFF. The whole variable domain, remainder taken from reference TRBV5-1 and TRBJ1-1, is KAGVTQTPRYLIKTRGQQVTLSCSPISGHRSVSWYQQTPGQGLQFLFEYFSETQRNKGNFPGRFSGRQFSNSRSEMNVSTLELGDSALYLCASSLVRLNTEAFFGQGTRLTVV.